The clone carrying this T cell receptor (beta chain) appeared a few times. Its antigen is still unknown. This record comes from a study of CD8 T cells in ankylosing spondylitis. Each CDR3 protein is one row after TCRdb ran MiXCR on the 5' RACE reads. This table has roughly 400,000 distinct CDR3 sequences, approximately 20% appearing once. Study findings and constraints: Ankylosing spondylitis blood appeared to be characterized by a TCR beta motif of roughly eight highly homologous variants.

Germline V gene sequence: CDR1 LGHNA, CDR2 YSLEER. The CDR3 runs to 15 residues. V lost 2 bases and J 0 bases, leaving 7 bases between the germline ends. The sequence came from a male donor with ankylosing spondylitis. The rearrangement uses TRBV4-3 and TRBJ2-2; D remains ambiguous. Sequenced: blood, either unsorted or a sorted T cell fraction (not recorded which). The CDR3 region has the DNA TGCGCCAGCAGCCAATCGGCAGCGAACACCGGGGAGCTGTTTTTT. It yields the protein CASSQSAANTGELFF.